This T cell receptor beta chain was documented in a study of beta chain features in type 1 diabetes. Broader study findings: Cells that show high TCR expression could be over-represented by cDNA sequencing.

Sorted CD4+ subsets: naive, central memory, regulatory, stem cell-like memory (CD45RO/CCR7/CD25/CD127/CD95/CD27 panel). Every bit of the isolated RNA underwent reverse transcription, so sequencing read expressed TCRB transcripts. This table comes from immunoSEQ multiplex PCR, and its TCRdb copy is limited to in-frame clones, with some not included. Of just over 600,000 clones in the sample, about 16% were seen once. Of note for this clone: Its antigen remains unidentified.

Sequences were obtained from naive CD4+ T cells from blood. This receptor was identified in a man younger than 30 in good health.

CDR3 region: CAYRETEAFF. CDR3 sequence (DNA): TGTGCTTATAGGGAAACTGAAGCTTTCTTT. The rearrangement joins TRBV30 to TRBJ1-1; D remains ambiguous. Per germline, CDR1 GTSNPN and CDR2 SVGIG (reference sequence). This CDR3 has 10 amino acids.